What follows are 13 T cell receptor beta chains derived from one specimen sequenced in a study of blood T cell repertoires in COVID-19. Profiling relied on immunoSEQ multiplex PCR, and the TCRdb table lists in-frame clones only, not all of them. The sample consists of a few hundred thousand clones, 75% to 90% of them appearing once. What was sequenced was PBMCs or T cells enriched from blood (not recorded which). The receptors shown here come from a woman aged 18-29 years who had recovered from COVID-19.

The chain recombines TRBV7-2 with TRBJ1-2, with TRBD1 matching over 8 bases. The CDR3 contains 15 residues. The J segment lost 4 bases and the V segment lost 2 bases, leaving 6 bases of the junction unmatched. The germline gives CDR1 SGHTA, CDR2 FQGNSA. The CDR3 DNA follows: TGTGCCAGCAGCTTAACAGGGGGTGTTATCTATGGCTACACCTTC. Translation gives CASSLTGGVIYGYTF.

The count of this clone is one. The chain links TRBV5-1 to TRBJ2-3, with 7 nucleotides matching TRBD2. This CDR3 region has 17 residues. CDR1 is SGHRS, CDR2 YFSETQ, per germline. The V and J ends lost 0 bases and 4 bases, in that order; junction bases with no gene match: 11. The CDR3 is CASSLGGRTSFADTQYF. Here the CDR3 DNA reads TGCGCCAGCAGCTTGGGGGGGAGGACTAGTTTTGCAGATACGCAGTATTTT. The full variable domain, with the rest looked up from reference TRBV5-1 and TRBJ2-3, is KAGVTQTPRYLIKTRGQQVTLSCSPISGHRSVSWYQQTPGQGLQFLFEYFSETQRNKGNFPGRFSGRQFSNSRSEMNVSTLELGDSALYLCASSLGGRTSFADTQYFGPGTRLTVL.

The table lists this clone with a count of one. This chain uses TRBV6-4 with TRBJ1-2; TRBD1 is a possible D gene (5 bases). Trimming removed 2 bases from V and 9 bases from J, with 10 bases in between. This CDR3 is built from 12 residues. Germline V gene sequence: CDR1 MRHNA, CDR2 SNTAGT. The CDR3, as DNA: TGTGCCAGCAGTGACCAGGGTGAAAGCTACACCTTC. Its translation: CASSDQGESYTF.

The chain employs TRBV19 and TRBJ1-1; 8 bases line up with TRBD1. Trimming removed 5 bases from V and 6 bases from J; junction bases left unmatched: 8. Germline CDR1 LNHDA, CDR2 SQIVND (reference sequence). This CDR3 contains 14 residues. Here the CDR3 reads CASSLADRAAEAFF. The CDR3 bases are TGTGCCAGTAGTTTAGCGGACAGGGCAGCTGAAGCTTTCTTT.

The chain recombines TRBV30 with TRBJ1-6; D is unresolved. Deletions cut 5 bases from V and 4 bases from J, with 9 bases between. Germline lookup yields CDR1 GTSNPN and CDR2 SVGIG (reference sequence). This CDR3 is 13 amino acids long. The CDR3 is CAWLREYNSPLHF. The CDR3 DNA follows: TGTGCCTGGCTCCGGGAGTATAATTCACCCCTCCACTTT. Full variable domain (missing parts from reference TRBV30 and TRBJ1-6): SQTIHQWPATLVQPVGSPLSLECTVEGTSNPNLYWYRQAAGRGLQLLFYSVGIGQISSEVPQNLSASRPQDRQFILSSKKLLLSDSGFYLCAWLREYNSPLHFGNGTRLTVT.

The chain recombines TRBV28 with TRBJ1-1; D call uncertain. This CDR3 comprises 11 residues. V lost 4 bases to trimming and J lost 13 bases, with 13 bases between them. Per the germline V gene, CDR1 is MDHEN and CDR2 is SYDVKM. The CDR3 DNA reads TGTGCCAGCAGTTCGGCACGGCAGGTTTTCTTT. Its translation: CASSSARQVFF.

The chain uses TRBV6-5 and TRBJ1-1; D is unresolved. This CDR3 has 13 amino acids. Looked up from germline, CDR1 is MNHEY and CDR2 is SVGAGI. The germline V and J ends were trimmed by 5 bases and 4 bases, with 11 bases remaining between them. CDR3 region: CASSTGATTEAFF. In DNA form, the CDR3 reads TGTGCCAGCAGTACGGGAGCGACCACTGAAGCTTTCTTT.

J is TRBJ1-4 and V is TRBV9; 8 nucleotides match TRBD1. Germline V CDR1 and CDR2: SGDLS, YYNGEE. There are 16 residues in the CDR3. Trimming cost V 4 bases and J 7 bases; bases outside gene matches: 12. CDR3 loop: CASSQFLTGGVEKLFF. The CDR3 DNA reads TGTGCCAGCAGCCAATTTCTCACAGGGGGAGTTGAAAAACTGTTTTTT. The variable domain in full, with the rest retrieved from reference TRBV9 and TRBJ1-4, is DSGVTQTPKHLITATGQRVTLRCSPRSGDLSVYWYQQSLDQGLQFLIQYYNGEERAKGNILERFSAQQFPDLHSELNLSSLELGDSALYFCASSQFLTGGVEKLFFGSGTQLSVL.

The V call is TRBV19, the J call TRBJ1-5; D possibly corresponds to TRBD1 (6 bases). There are 14 residues in the CDR3. Germline V gives CDR1 LNHDA, CDR2 SQIVND (reference sequence). The V and J ends lost 5 bases and 3 bases respectively, with 11 bases between them. The CDR3 sequence is CASSHTGYNQPQHF. The CDR3 DNA reads TGTGCCAGTAGTCATACAGGGTACAATCAGCCCCAGCATTTT.

The chain carries TRBV4-2 and TRBJ1-1; D is undetermined. V was pared by 1 base and J by 3 bases, with 12 bases between. The CDR3 spans 15 residues. Per germline, CDR1 LGHNA and CDR2 YNFKEQ. The CDR3 sequence: CASSQGASSYTEAFF. DNA of the CDR3: TGTGCCAGCAGCCAAGGGGCCAGTAGTTACACTGAAGCTTTCTTT.

The chain carries TRBV29-1 and TRBJ1-2; 9 nucleotides agree with TRBD1. Unmatched junction bases numbered 4, after V lost 6 bases and J lost 5 bases. This CDR3 spans 12 amino acids. Germline V CDR1 and CDR2: SQVTM, ANQGSEA. The CDR3 bases are TGCAGCGTGGGGGACAGGGAGTATGGCTACACCTTC. As protein: CSVGDREYGYTF.

The chain has TRBV28 and TRBJ2-2; D might be TRBD1 (5 bases). This CDR3 is built from 14 residues. Trimming shortened V by 4 bases and J by 2 bases, and 8 bases separated the two germline ends. Looked up from germline, CDR1 is MDHEN and CDR2 is SYDVKM. The CDR3, as DNA: TGTGCCAGCAGTTCCGGACAAAACACCGGGGAGCTGTTTTTT. Protein product: CASSSGQNTGELFF.

V usage is TRBV5-1 and J usage is TRBJ1-2, with 7 bases fitting TRBD1. Germline loops: CDR1 SGHRS, CDR2 YFSETQ. The CDR3 totals 14 residues. The trim removed 4 bases at V and 4 bases at J, leaving 7 bases unmatched. CDR3 bases: TGCGCCAGCAGCGGCGGACAGGCCCTCTATGGCTACACCTTC. Its translation is CASSGGQALYGYTF.